The T cell receptor beta chain described here comes from a study of cytomegalovirus exposure and HLA in healthy donors. General study points: One variant, a missense change in DCLRE1C, was linked in a later analysis to TCR beta V- and J-gene trimming. Most observed TCR sequences were rare, whereas some public TCRs were detected in many donors. The study recorded over 150 TCR beta chains that were cytomegalovirus-associated.

After removal of 4 bases from V and 8 bases from J, the junction contained 5 bases not matched to a gene. The CDR3 is 12 amino acids. The germline V gene has CDR1 SGHRS and CDR2 YFSETQ. Primers included in the PCR were 60 Vbeta and 13 Jbeta primers. The table came from immunoSEQ multiplex PCR; TCRdb's copy has only in-frame clones and leaves some out. The repertoire holds fewer than 75,000 clones, with around four fifths as singletons. As regards this clone: Its cognate antigen is unknown.

The receptor was isolated from a woman aged 30 to 39 in good health and CMV-seronegative. The sequenced sample consisted of PBMCs. The rearrangement uses TRBV5-1 and TRBJ1-2, with 7 bases matching TRBD1. CDR3 sequence reads: CASSPEGAGYTF. The CDR3 DNA reads TGCGCCAGCAGCCCTGAGGGGGCGGGCTACACCTTC.